These 29 T cell receptor beta chains share one sample of origin, sequenced in a study of cytomegalovirus exposure and HLA in healthy donors. Vbeta (60) and Jbeta (13) primers were used in the PCR. The assay was immunoSEQ multiplex PCR, and TCRdb's table has in-frame clones only and misses some. Found here are 180,000 or so clones, roughly 81% of them singletons; the top ten hold over 4.5%. Material for sequencing was PBMCs. The source is a young woman in good health and CMV-seropositive.

This clone was recorded a few times. This chain links TRBV19 with TRBJ1-1, with D possibly matching TRBD1 (5 bases). V was clipped by 3 bases and J by 11 bases, with 13 bases between them. This CDR3 contains 12 residues. CDR1 is LNHDA and CDR2 is SQIVND in the germline V gene (reference sequence). CDR3 region: CASSIGQGMAFF. The DNA of the CDR3 is TGTGCCAGTAGTATCGGTCAGGGTATGGCTTTCTTT.

The chain recombines TRBV6-5 with TRBJ1-6; 9 bases match TRBD1. Germline lookup yields CDR1 MNHEY and CDR2 SVGAGI. This CDR3 comprises 15 residues. V lost 6 bases and J lost 5; bases outside the gene matches: 5. The CDR3 DNA reads TGTGCCAGCAGGATGACAGGGGGTCATAATTCACCCCTCCACTTT. As protein: CASRMTGGHNSPLHF.

This sequence joins TRBV7-9 and TRBJ2-5; 7 bases line up with TRBD1. The ends lost 6 bases at V and 0 bases at J; junction bases unmatched: 13. CDR3 size: 17 residues. Germline V gives CDR1 SEHNR, CDR2 FQNEAQ (reference sequence). The CDR3 DNA is TGTGCCAGCAGTTCCGGACAGGATGGGATGTACCAAGAGACCCAGTACTTC. This translates into CASSSGQDGMYQETQYF. The full variable domain, completed using reference TRBV7-9 and TRBJ2-5, is DTGVSQNPRHKITKRGQNVTFRCDPISEHNRLYWYRQTLGQGPEFLTYFQNEAQLEKSRLLSDRFSAERPKGSFSTLEIQRTEQGDSAMYLCASSSGQDGMYQETQYFGPGTRLLVL.

This sequence joins TRBV11-3 and TRBJ2-7; 14 positions match TRBD2. Germline V CDR1 and CDR2: SGHNT, YENEEA. V lost 5 bases and J lost 0; bases outside the gene matches: 9. The CDR3 is 18 amino acids. The DNA for the CDR3 is TGTGCCAGCAGCACTAGACTAGCGGGGGGGCGAAGCTCCTACGAGCAGTACTTC. This encodes CASSTRLAGGRSSYEQYF.

V is TRBV11-2 and J is TRBJ2-7; 8 positions match TRBD2. The germline V gene has CDR1 SGHAT and CDR2 FQNNGV. V trimming: 4 bases; J trimming: 1 base; junction bases outside the gene matches: 15. The CDR3 runs 18 residues. The CDR3 is CASSSANGWKRGSYEQYF. DNA for the CDR3: TGTGCCAGCAGCTCAGCCAACGGGTGGAAGCGGGGGTCCTACGAGCAGTACTTC.

The rearrangement links TRBV30 to TRBJ1-3; tentative D call: TRBD1 (5 bases). V was cut by 2 bases and J by 0 bases, with 11 bases left in between. Germline CDR1 is GTSNPN and CDR2 is SVGIG (reference sequence). The CDR3 extends over 15 amino acids. For the CDR3, the DNA is TGTGCCTGGAGTCAGGGCACGAACTCTGGAAACACCATATATTTT. Its protein is CAWSQGTNSGNTIYF. Using reference TRBV30 and TRBJ1-3 for the parts outside the CDR3, the full variable domain is SQTIHQWPATLVQPVGSPLSLECTVEGTSNPNLYWYRQAAGRGLQLLFYSVGIGQISSEVPQNLSASRPQDRQFILSSKKLLLSDSGFYLCAWSQGTNSGNTIYFGEGSWLTVV.

On this clone itself: Distinct nucleotide sequences in the sample also encode this CDR3. The CDR3 bases are TGTGCCAGCAGTCCGGGACAGACCTATGGCTACACCTTC. It codes for CASSPGQTYGYTF. The chain links TRBV27 to TRBJ1-2; 7 positions match TRBD1. The CDR3 is made up of 13 amino acids. The V gene's germline CDR1 is MNHEY and CDR2 SMNVEV (reference sequence). V lost 5 bases to trimming and J lost 4 bases; unmatched junction nucleotides: 4.

The rearrangement links TRBV5-1 to TRBJ1-1; perhaps TRBD1 as D (5 bases). Germline V lookup: CDR1 SGHRS, CDR2 YFSETQ. V was clipped by 5 bases and J by 1 base, with 18 bases between them. CDR3 size: 16 residues. The CDR3 nucleotides are TGCGCCAGCAGATCCGACAGTTCAAGGCGGAACACTGAAGCTTTCTTT. Translated: CASRSDSSRRNTEAFF.

J is TRBJ2-1 and V is TRBV25-1; TRBD2 matches at 8 bases. The CDR3 consists of 15 residues. V lost 0 bases and J lost 8; bases outside the gene matches: 6. The germline CDR1 and CDR2 sequences are MGHDK and SYGVNS. The CDR3 DNA follows: TGTGCCAGCAGTGAATACTCGGGGGGGCGTTATGAGCAGTTCTTC. Amino acids: CASSEYSGGRYEQFF.

This chain connects TRBV7-9 to TRBJ2-3; 7 positions match TRBD1. Losses at the gene ends were 3 bases for V and 2 bases for J; bases not matched to a gene: 2. CDR3 length: 14 amino acids. In germline, CDR1 is SEHNR, CDR2 FQNEAQ (reference sequence). CDR3 amino acids: CASSLGQPTDTQYF. The DNA of the CDR3 is TGTGCCAGCAGCTTGGGACAGCCCACAGATACGCAGTATTTT.

The CDR3 protein is CASSRTSGGAPDTQYF. In DNA form, the CDR3 reads TGTGCCAGTAGCCGGACTAGCGGGGGGGCCCCAGATACGCAGTATTTT. J is TRBJ2-3 and V is TRBV19, with TRBD2 identical over 15 bases. The V gene end was trimmed by 6 bases and the J gene end by 4 bases; junction bases not matched to a gene: 5. Germline V gene lookup returns CDR1 LNHDA and CDR2 SQIVND (reference sequence). This CDR3 comprises 16 residues.

The chain links TRBV7-2 to TRBJ1-5; D might be TRBD1 (6 bases). Germline loops: CDR1 SGHTA, CDR2 FQGNSA. Deletions cut 4 bases from V and 5 bases from J, with 12 bases between. CDR3 length: 14 residues. The CDR3 DNA reads TGTGCCAGCAGCTCTCAGGGGTCAGATCAGCCCCAGCATTTT. Translated: CASSSQGSDQPQHF.

The V and J genes are TRBV19 and TRBJ2-1, with 12 bases lining up with TRBD1. Germline V gene sequence: CDR1 LNHDA, CDR2 SQIVND (reference sequence). V shed 1 base, J shed 6 bases, and the junction held 4 bases outside the gene matches. This CDR3 is built from 16 residues. The CDR3 sequence is CASSIGGDRGRNEQFF. The CDR3 DNA follows: TGTGCCAGTAGTATAGGAGGGGACAGGGGGCGCAATGAGCAGTTCTTC.

V usage is TRBV11-2 and J usage is TRBJ2-7, with 9 nucleotides matching TRBD1. This CDR3 is 16 amino acids long. Germline V gene data show CDR1 as SGHAT and CDR2 as FQNNGV. V dropped 1 base and J dropped 6; count of bases not matched to a gene: 10. CDR3 nucleotides: TGTGCCAGCAGCTTAGTCCCGGGACAGGGTATAACCGAGCAGTACTTC. This gives the protein CASSLVPGQGITEQYF.

The chain recombines TRBV15 with TRBJ1-2; TRBD1 matches 7 bases. Germline V lookup: CDR1 LNHNV, CDR2 YYDKDF (reference sequence). The CDR3 is 14 residues long. V lost 5 bases, J lost 6 bases, and 9 bases stayed unmatched. The CDR3 DNA reads TGTGCCACCAGCCACAGGGGATGGATTGATGGCTACACCTTC. It encodes CATSHRGWIDGYTF.

V and J are TRBV2 and TRBJ1-6; D might be TRBD1 (5 bases). This CDR3 has 16 amino acids. Germline V CDR1 and CDR2: SNHLY, FYNNEI. V gave up 4 bases and J gave up 5 bases, with 15 bases separating them. DNA of the CDR3: TGTGCCAGCAGTGTTGGTGATGACAGCCATAATTCACCCCTCCACTTT. Its translation is CASSVGDDSHNSPLHF.

The chain uses TRBV5-4 and TRBJ1-2; TRBD1 is a possible D gene (5 bases). This CDR3 has 14 residues. Trimming removed 4 bases from V and 3 bases from J, with 13 bases in between. Per germline, CDR1 SGHNT and CDR2 YYREEE (reference sequence). The CDR3 nucleotides read TGTGCCAGCAGCCCGGGTCTCAGGGACTATGGCTACACCTTC. Its protein is CASSPGLRDYGYTF.

J is TRBJ1-1 and V is TRBV10-3; the match to TRBD1 covers 7 bases. This CDR3 is 17 amino acids long. CDR1 and CDR2 from the germline V gene are ENHRY and SYGVKD. Germline trimming cut 0 bases from V and 0 bases from J; bases unmatched to any gene: 7. CDR3 nucleotide sequence: TGTGCCATCAGTGAGTCCGGCAGGGGGGCGATGAACACTGAAGCTTTCTTT. Translating gives CAISESGRGAMNTEAFF.

The V gene is TRBV4-3, the J gene TRBJ1-6; D is unclear. Trimming pared 3 bases from V and 8 bases from J, leaving 5 bases between. This CDR3 is built from 12 residues. From germline, CDR1 is LGHNA and CDR2 YSLEER. The CDR3 spells CASSQGDSPLHF. The CDR3 nucleotides read TGCGCCAGCAGCCAGGGCGATTCACCCCTCCACTTT.

This clone has more than one count but fewer than ten. The chain links TRBV4-3 to TRBJ2-3, with 7 nucleotides matching TRBD1. Germline V gene data show CDR1 as LGHNA and CDR2 as YSLEER. The junction had 6 bases not matched to a gene; V was cut back by 3 bases and J by 0 bases. CDR3 length equals 16 residues. The CDR3 DNA reads TGCGCCAGCAGCCATTTACAGGGGACAAGCACAGATACGCAGTATTTT. Amino acid sequence: CASSHLQGTSTDTQYF.

This clone occurred once. V usage is TRBV7-8 and J usage is TRBJ2-7; TRBD1 is a possible D gene (6 bases). In germline, CDR1 is SGHVS, CDR2 FQNEAQ. V was trimmed by 6 bases and J by 5 bases, leaving 11 bases between them. This CDR3 contains 12 residues. CDR3 sequence: CASRGRGDEQYF. CDR3 DNA sequence: TGTGCCAGCAGGGGCAGGGGAGACGAGCAGTACTTC. The whole variable domain, filled in from reference TRBV7-8 and TRBJ2-7, reads GAGVSQSPRYKVAKRGQDVALRCDPISGHVSLFWYQQALGQGPEFLTYFQNEAQLDKSGLPSDRFFAERPEGSVSTLKIQRTQQEDSAVYLCASRGRGDEQYFGPGTRLTVT.

The chain recombines TRBV6-5 with TRBJ1-3, with 8 bases matching TRBD1. Losses at the gene ends were 6 bases for V and 6 bases for J; bases not matched to a gene: 10. The CDR3 contains 15 residues. Germline CDR1 MNHEY, CDR2 SVGAGI. This CDR3 is CASSSSGQGENTIYF. The CDR3 nucleotides are TGTGCCAGCAGCTCCTCTGGACAGGGTGAAAACACCATATATTTT.

The chain recombines TRBV29-1 with TRBJ2-5, with 7 positions matching TRBD2. V was clipped by 1 base and J by 2 bases; unmatched bases: 4. CDR1 SQVTM and CDR2 ANQGSEA come from the germline V gene. The CDR3 sequence is 14 residues long. The CDR3 nucleotides are TGCAGCGTTGAAGTGGCGGGGGTACAAGAGACCCAGTACTTC. Protein sequence: CSVEVAGVQETQYF. Supplemented by reference TRBV29-1 and TRBJ2-5, the full variable domain reads SAVISQKPSRDICQRGTSLTIQCQVDSQVTMMFWYRQQPGQSLTLIATANQGSEATYESGFVIDKFPISRPNLTFSTLTVSNMSPEDSSIYLCSVEVAGVQETQYFGPGTRLLVL.

This clone was picked up one time. This chain uses TRBV29-1 with TRBJ2-1; perhaps TRBD1 as D (5 bases). The V and J ends lost 7 bases and 9 bases respectively, with 13 bases between them. CDR3 length: 11 residues. In germline, CDR1 is SQVTM, CDR2 ANQGSEA. This chain's CDR3 is CSARLQGEQFF. CDR3 nucleotide sequence: TGCAGCGCAAGGCTGCAGGGTGAGCAGTTCTTC.

The J gene is TRBJ2-5, the V gene TRBV6-5; the match to TRBD1 covers 7 bases. Germline assignment: CDR1 MNHEY and CDR2 SVGAGI. This CDR3 has 13 residues. V lost 4 bases, J lost 7 bases, and 6 bases stayed unmatched. The CDR3: CASSLGRQGTQYF. In DNA, the CDR3 is TGTGCCAGCAGTTTGGGACGACAGGGGACCCAGTACTTC.

The V gene is TRBV19, the J gene TRBJ1-5; 7 bases agree with TRBD1. Germline lookup yields CDR1 LNHDA and CDR2 SQIVND (reference sequence). With V trimmed by 6 bases and J by 10 bases, 12 bases remained unmatched. The CDR3 is made up of 14 amino acids. CDR3 amino acids: CASRTQGGSGPQHF. The CDR3 DNA reads TGTGCCAGTAGGACCCAAGGGGGCTCGGGCCCCCAGCATTTT.

The V call is TRBV19, the J call TRBJ2-1, with 9 bases that match TRBD1. Trimming at V came to 3 bases and at J to 3 bases, leaving 3 bases not matched to a gene. This CDR3 region has 15 residues. In germline, CDR1 is LNHDA, CDR2 SQIVND (reference sequence). CDR3 in DNA: TGTGCCAGTAGTATGGGACAGGGATACTACAATGAGCAGTTCTTC. Translating gives CASSMGQGYYNEQFF.

The chain's CDR3 is CASSMNGNSPLHF. Here the CDR3 DNA reads TGTGCCAGTAGTATGAACGGTAATTCACCCCTCCACTTT. The chain recombines TRBV19 with TRBJ1-6; D gene uncertain. CDR3 size: 13 residues. Deletions cut 3 bases from V and 6 bases from J, with 6 bases between. CDR1 is LNHDA, CDR2 SQIVND, per germline (reference sequence).

This chain uses TRBV10-3 with TRBJ2-5; 10 bases fit TRBD2. The J segment lost 5 bases and the V segment lost 8 bases, leaving 8 bases of the junction unmatched. CDR3 size: 14 residues. CDR1 is ENHRY, CDR2 SYGVKD, per germline. Here the CDR3 reads CAIGERGGMETQYF. The CDR3 DNA is TGTGCCATCGGAGAGCGGGGGGGCATGGAGACCCAGTACTTC.